Presented here are 5 T cell receptor beta chains from one specimen sequenced in a study of identical twins' blood T cells. TCRdb re-analysed the 5' RACE reads in MiXCR, keeping a single row per CDR3 protein. This sample has fewer than 450,000 distinct CDR3 sequences, with roughly 31% found just once. Sequencing was done on a sample of PBMCs. The receptors were sampled from a woman between 18 and 49 years old in good health.

The chain couples TRBV5-4 to TRBJ2-3; the D is unclear. Between the trimmed V and J ends, which lost 6 bases and 1 base, there was a span of 15 bases. There are 15 residues in the CDR3. Germline CDR1 is SGHNT and CDR2 is YYREEE (reference sequence). This CDR3 reads CASTSETGGTDTQYF. The CDR3 region has the DNA TGTGCCAGCACAAGTGAGACTGGGGGCACAGATACGCAGTATTTT.

CDR3 protein: CASSLESSSGNTIYF. In DNA, the CDR3 is TGTGCCAGCAGCTTAGAGAGCTCCTCTGGAAACACCATATATTTT. The chain couples TRBV7-6 to TRBJ1-3; no reliable D call. The V end lost 1 base, the J end lost 0 bases, and 7 bases lay between the germline ends. CDR3 length equals 15 residues. The germline V gene encodes CDR1 SGHVS and CDR2 FNYEAQ.

The chain recombines TRBV5-1 with TRBJ2-1, with 7 bases aligning to TRBD2. Germline CDR1 reads SGHRS; CDR2 reads YFSETQ. CDR3 length: 15 amino acids. V shed 3 bases and J 7 bases; nucleotides not matched to a gene: 10. This CDR3 is CASSSSLGSGNEQFF. CDR3 nucleotide sequence: TGCGCCAGCAGCTCTTCCCTGGGTAGCGGGAATGAGCAGTTCTTC.

The chain links TRBV11-3 to TRBJ2-3; maybe TRBD2 (6 bases). The V end lost 5 bases, the J end lost 3 bases, and 12 bases lay between the germline ends. CDR3 size: 14 residues. The germline gives CDR1 SGHNT, CDR2 YENEEA. The DNA for the CDR3 is TGTGCCAGCAGCCCCTGGACTAAAACAGATACGCAGTATTTT. The encoded protein is CASSPWTKTDTQYF.

The V gene is TRBV11-2, the J gene TRBJ1-1, with D unclear. The CDR3 loop spans 14 amino acids. CDR1 is SGHAT and CDR2 is FQNNGV in the germline V gene. Trimming shortened V by 5 bases and J by 11 bases, and 21 bases separated the two germline ends. CDR3 sequence (DNA): TGTGCCAGCAGCCCCGTCAGTTCCCGCCCAGGCGCTTTCTTT. Protein sequence: CASSPVSSRPGAFF.